This TCR beta chain was identified in a study of blood T cell repertoires in COVID-19. The length of the CDR3 is 13 residues. The germline V gene encodes CDR1 SNHLY and CDR2 FYNNEI. Trimming removed 8 bases at V and 6 bases at J, with 13 bases between. Data came from immunoSEQ multiplex PCR; TCRdb stores just in-frame clones and leaves some out. The sample yields about 260,000 clones, 80% to 90% seen once. This chain links TRBV2 with TRBJ1-4, with no clear D. Sequencing was performed on peripheral blood. This TCR derives from a woman aged 45-65 years who had recovered from COVID-19. The CDR3 loop is CASVTPLDEKLFF. CDR3 sequence (DNA): TGTGCCAGCGTTACCCCACTTGATGAAAAACTGTTTTTT.